The 15 T cell receptor beta chains reported below all come from one sample, sequenced in a study of T cell changes during pregnancy in multiple sclerosis (dated by TCRdb to the late 2010s). Library construction relied on the immunoSEQ multiplex PCR assay. Not all clones reach the TCRdb copy of this immuneACCESS table, which keeps in-frame sequences only. Checked studies attribute under half of the gap to unresolved V genes and leave the rest unexplained. The sample data list about 98,000 clones, and 92% of these were observed just once. The ten largest clones represent approximately 2.4% of the sample. Sequences were derived from peripheral blood, sampled after pregnancy. The source is a female donor in good health, enrolled as a control in a pregnancy study.

This chain uses TRBV5-1 with TRBJ2-5; tentative D call: TRBD2 (7 bases). Germline V lookup: CDR1 SGHRS, CDR2 YFSETQ. Trimming removed 9 bases at V and 5 bases at J, with 20 bases between. The CDR3 spans 14 residues. The chain's CDR3 is CATGLGGAEETQYF. Here the CDR3 DNA reads TGCGCCACAGGGCTTGGGGGGGCGGAGGAGACCCAGTACTTC. Filled out from reference TRBV5-1 and TRBJ2-5, the complete variable domain reads KAGVTQTPRYLIKTRGQQVTLSCSPISGHRSVSWYQQTPGQGLQFLFEYFSETQRNKGNFPGRFSGRQFSNSRSEMNVSTLELGDSALYLCATGLGGAEETQYFGPGTRLLVL.

V is TRBV6-1 and J is TRBJ2-5; 11 bases align to TRBD2. The CDR3 consists of 15 residues. Germline CDR1 is MNHNS and CDR2 is SASEGT. J lost 1 base, V lost 4 bases, and 2 bases had no gene match. CDR3 sequence (DNA): TGTGCCAGCAGTGGACTAGCGGGGAGCCAAGAGACCCAGTACTTC. Protein product: CASSGLAGSQETQYF.

The chain has TRBV9 and TRBJ1-1; D not resolved. The CDR3 loop spans 14 amino acids. Germline V CDR1 and CDR2: SGDLS, YYNGEE. V dropped 3 bases and J dropped 4 bases, with 13 bases sitting between them. CDR3 region: CASSAGMVGTEAFF. The CDR3 coding sequence is TGTGCCAGCAGCGCCGGGATGGTTGGCACTGAAGCTTTCTTT.

This clone was counted a single time. The V and J genes are TRBV5-1 and TRBJ1-1; 7 bases align to TRBD1. J was trimmed by 1 base and V by 3 bases; bases with no gene match: 3. The CDR3 extends over 14 amino acids. Germline lookup yields CDR1 SGHRS and CDR2 YFSETQ. The CDR3 region is CASSSGQPNTEAFF. The CDR3 bases are TGCGCCAGCAGCTCGGGACAGCCGAACACTGAAGCTTTCTTT.

The J gene is TRBJ2-5, the V gene TRBV6-6; D is uncertain. Germline V gives CDR1 MNHNY, CDR2 SVGAGI (reference sequence). V lost 3 bases and J lost 4, with 9 bases in between. The CDR3 has 13 amino acids. CDR3 sequence reads: CASSYPSLETQYF. CDR3 in DNA: TGTGCCAGCAGTTATCCGTCACTAGAGACCCAGTACTTC.

The chain carries TRBV7-2 and TRBJ1-2; D might be TRBD1 (6 bases). The germline CDR1 and CDR2 sequences are SGHTA and FQGNSA. V lost 0 bases to trimming and J lost 4 bases, with 12 bases between them. The CDR3 contains 15 residues. The CDR3 coding sequence is TGTGCCAGCAGCTTAGCGGGGGTGGGGGCCTATGGCTACACCTTC. Protein: CASSLAGVGAYGYTF. Variable domain in full (rest from reference TRBV7-2 and TRBJ1-2): GAGVSQSPSNKVTEKGKDVELRCDPISGHTALYWYRQSLGQGLEFLIYFQGNSAPDKSGLPSDRFSAERTGGSVSTLTIQRTQQEDSAVYLCASSLAGVGAYGYTFGSGTRLTVV.

This clone was seen more than once but under ten times. The chain couples TRBV18 to TRBJ2-7; 13 positions agree with TRBD2. This CDR3 is 17 amino acids long. The germline V gene encodes CDR1 KGHSH and CDR2 LQKENI. Trimming took 3 bases from V and 3 from J; bases not matched to a gene: 8. The CDR3 nucleotides read TGTGCCAGCTCACCCCTGGGACTAGCGGGACGTTTCTACGAGCAGTACTTC. It encodes CASSPLGLAGRFYEQYF.

The rearrangement links TRBV27 to TRBJ1-6, with TRBD1 as a possible D gene (5 bases). Germline-derived CDR1 and CDR2 are MNHEY and SMNVEV (reference sequence). Trimming left V 0 bases short and J 7 bases short, with 13 bases between. The CDR3 has 16 amino acids. The CDR3 region has the DNA TGTGCCAGCAGTTTATCGACGGGACTGATGAATTCACCCCTCCACTTT. It specifies CASSLSTGLMNSPLHF.

This sequence joins TRBV13 and TRBJ2-7, with TRBD1 as a possible D gene (7 bases). Germline V gives CDR1 PRHDT, CDR2 FYEKMQ (reference sequence). This CDR3 contains 17 residues. V lost 5 bases to trimming and J lost 0 bases, with 20 bases between them. The CDR3 nucleotides are TGTGCCAGCAGCCCGACAGACAGGGCCGGGGGCTCCTACGAGCAGTACTTC. This encodes CASSPTDRAGGSYEQYF.

The chain recombines TRBV6-1 with TRBJ2-7; 12 bases match TRBD2. J was trimmed by 4 bases and V by 2 bases; bases with no gene match: 6. The CDR3 consists of 16 residues. Germline V lookup: CDR1 MNHNS, CDR2 SASEGT. CDR3 sequence: CASSESPSGRAYEQYF. CDR3 coding DNA: TGTGCCAGCAGTGAATCGCCTAGCGGGAGGGCTTACGAGCAGTACTTC.

This rearrangement joins TRBV27 to TRBJ2-7, with D possibly matching TRBD1 (5 bases). The germline V gene encodes CDR1 MNHEY and CDR2 SMNVEV (reference sequence). This CDR3 contains 13 residues. The V and J ends lost 3 bases and 2 bases respectively, with 8 bases between them. The CDR3 DNA follows: TGTGCCAGCAGTTTGCAGGGTACCTACGAGCAGTACTTC. Protein sequence: CASSLQGTYEQYF.

The rearrangement joins TRBV28 to TRBJ1-4, with D possibly matching TRBD1 (5 bases). V was trimmed by 11 bases and J by 8 bases, leaving 27 bases between them. Looked up from germline, CDR1 is MDHEN and CDR2 is SYDVKM. The CDR3 loop spans 16 amino acids. In DNA form, the CDR3 reads TGTGCCGCACAGCGGGGCAGTGATTCGATAGGGGAAAAACTGTTTTTT. It yields the protein CAAQRGSDSIGEKLFF.

The genes are TRBV7-6 and TRBJ2-1; perhaps TRBD2 as D (5 bases). Germline CDR1 and CDR2: SGHVS and FNYEAQ. This CDR3 is built from 16 residues. Deletions cut 1 base from V and 5 bases from J, with 15 bases between. The CDR3 DNA is TGTGCCAGCAGCTTAGAACGCGGGTATGGGAACAATGAGCAGTTCTTC. It is translated as CASSLERGYGNNEQFF.

The chain is built from TRBV15 and TRBJ2-5; the D is unclear. V shed 5 bases and J shed 2 bases, with 15 bases lying between them. This CDR3 comprises 15 residues. CDR1 is LNHNV and CDR2 is YYDKDF in the germline V gene (reference sequence). The CDR3 loop reads CATSGYSGSQETQYF. The CDR3 DNA is TGTGCCACCAGCGGATACAGTGGATCACAAGAGACCCAGTACTTC.

This chain links TRBV15 with TRBJ2-7, with a tentative D call TRBD2 (6 bases). This CDR3 spans 15 amino acids. Germline V gene sequence: CDR1 LNHNV, CDR2 YYDKDF (reference sequence). V lost 0 bases and J 3 bases, leaving 12 bases between the germline ends. CDR3: CATSRDLGGIYEQYF. CDR3 DNA: TGTGCCACCAGCAGAGATTTGGGGGGTATCTACGAGCAGTACTTC.